The 2 T cell receptor beta chains below were found in one sample sequenced in a study of shared clonotypes between healthy human individuals. Some clones are missing from TCRdb's copy, which holds only in-frame ones; the method was immunoSEQ multiplex PCR. The sample shows about 490,000 clones, approximately 81% of them seen only once. Sequencing used PBMCs. All receptors come from a woman in her thirties or forties in good health. Some clones in this sample may be carry-over from other donors' samples.

The CDR3 reads CASSYDGANTEAFF. For the CDR3, the DNA is TGTGCCAGCAGTTACGACGGGGCGAACACTGAAGCTTTCTTT. The rearrangement links TRBV28 to TRBJ1-1, with D perhaps TRBD1 (5 bases). The ends were cut back, 4 bases at V and 1 base at J, with 10 bases in the middle. The CDR3 runs 14 residues. CDR1 MDHEN and CDR2 SYDVKM come from the germline V gene.

Details on this clone: One end of the junction fails to match germline, which may point to a read error. V usage is TRBV9 and J usage is TRBJ2-1; tentative D call: TRBD2 (6 bases). Germline V gene lookup returns CDR1 SGDLS and CDR2 YYNGEE. CDR3 length equals 15 residues. CDR3 sequence (DNA): TGTGCCAGCAGCGTGGAGGGAGCTACCTACGATGAGCAGTTCTTC. Its translation is CASSVEGATYDEQFF.